The 5 T cell receptor beta chains in this list originate from one sample, sequenced in a study of vaccination and CD4 T cells after COVID-19. No antigen has been identified for these receptors. Oncomine TCR Beta short-read sequencing was applied to DNA from cultured CD4+ T cells. TCRdb ran MiXCR on the PCR reads and lists one entry per CDR3 protein. The table records tens of thousands of distinct CDR3 sequences, 58% of them present only once. As to treatment: roughly 10-day PBMC culture with coronavirus spike peptide pools or control peptides (ViraFEST assay). Sequencing was performed on CD4+ T cells from blood, cultured in vitro. Source of these receptors: a human donor who had recovered from COVID-19.

This clonotype was detected once. The chain couples TRBV6-2 or TRBV6-3 to TRBJ2-1, with D perhaps TRBD1 (6 bases). Trimming took 6 bases from V and 1 from J, leaving 16 bases between them. The CDR3 sequence is 16 residues long. CDR1 and CDR2 from the germline V gene are MNHEY and SVGEGT. DNA for the CDR3: TGTGCCAGCAGGATAGGGGGAGCGGAATCCTACAATGAGCAGTTCTTC. Translating gives CASRIGGAESYNEQFF.

This clonotype turned up a few times. This sequence joins TRBV10-3 and TRBJ1-2; D may be TRBD1 (6 bases). V was cut by 10 bases and J by 6 bases, with 15 bases left in between. The CDR3 is 12 amino acids. The germline gives CDR1 ENHRY, CDR2 SYGVKD. Here the CDR3 reads CATRGSGDGYTF. CDR3 coding DNA: TGTGCCACCAGGGGCTCAGGGGATGGCTACACCTTC.

J is TRBJ2-2 and V is TRBV5-1, with a possible D match to TRBD1 (5 bases). From germline, CDR1 is SGHRS and CDR2 YFSETQ. The CDR3 spans 14 residues. Deletions cut 4 bases from V and 2 bases from J, with 9 bases between. CDR3: CASSAGHNTGELFF. The CDR3 DNA sequence: TGCGCCAGCAGCGCCGGACATAACACCGGGGAGCTGTTTTTT.

A few counts support this clonotype. This rearrangement joins TRBV6-1 to TRBJ2-1, with 9 bases that match TRBD1. This CDR3 has 14 residues. V lost 6 bases, J lost 3 bases, and 3 bases stayed unmatched. Looked up from germline, CDR1 is MNHNS and CDR2 is SASEGT. CDR3 nucleotides: TGTGCCAGCAGGGGACAGGGTTACTACAATGAGCAGTTCTTC. Its translation: CASRGQGYYNEQFF.

This rearrangement joins TRBV28 to TRBJ1-6, with D perhaps matching TRBD1 (6 bases). CDR1 is MDHEN, CDR2 SYDVKM, per germline. The CDR3 loop spans 14 amino acids. The V gene lost 5 bases and the J gene lost 10 bases, with 15 bases spanning the gap. The CDR3 region has the DNA TGTGCCAGCAGTGACAGGACTCTGAAGTCACCCCTCCACTTT. Encoded protein: CASSDRTLKSPLHF.